This T cell receptor (beta chain) was retrieved from a study of blood T cell repertoires in COVID-19. Generated by immunoSEQ multiplex PCR, the TCRdb table keeps only in-frame clones and is missing some. This table holds about 220,000 clones, approximately 81% found once. V lost 1 base, J lost 2 bases, and 10 bases lay in between. The CDR3 sequence is 15 residues long. The germline CDR1 and CDR2 sequences are SNHLY and FYNNEI. This clone was detected only a few times. The receptor comes from an elderly woman with acute or convalescent COVID-19. The V and J genes are TRBV2 and TRBJ2-3; perhaps TRBD1 as D (5 bases). Specimen: peripheral blood. The CDR3: CASSEGGRPTDTQYF. In nucleotides, the CDR3 is TGTGCCAGCAGTGAAGGGGGCCGGCCCACAGATACGCAGTATTTT.